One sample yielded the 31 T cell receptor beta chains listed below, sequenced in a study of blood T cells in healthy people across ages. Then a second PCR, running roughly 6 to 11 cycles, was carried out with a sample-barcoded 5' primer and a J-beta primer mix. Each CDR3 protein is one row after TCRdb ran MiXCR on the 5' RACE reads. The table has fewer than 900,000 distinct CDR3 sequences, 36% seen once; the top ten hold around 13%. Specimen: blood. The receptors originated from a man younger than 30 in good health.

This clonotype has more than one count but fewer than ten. The CDR3 sequence is CASSPGTPSYEQYF. The CDR3 nucleotides read TGTGCCAGCTCACCAGGGACACCCTCCTACGAGCAGTACTTC. The chain couples TRBV18 to TRBJ2-7; a possible D gene is TRBD1 (6 bases). The CDR3 has 14 amino acids. In germline, CDR1 is KGHSH, CDR2 LQKENI. V lost 2 bases to trimming and J lost 0 bases, with 8 bases between them.

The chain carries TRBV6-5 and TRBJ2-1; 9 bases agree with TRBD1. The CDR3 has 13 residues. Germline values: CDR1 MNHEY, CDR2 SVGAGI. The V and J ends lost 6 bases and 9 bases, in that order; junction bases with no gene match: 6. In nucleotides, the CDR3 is TGTGCCAGCAGGACAGGGGGGGGGATTGAGCAGTTCTTC. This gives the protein CASRTGGGIEQFF.

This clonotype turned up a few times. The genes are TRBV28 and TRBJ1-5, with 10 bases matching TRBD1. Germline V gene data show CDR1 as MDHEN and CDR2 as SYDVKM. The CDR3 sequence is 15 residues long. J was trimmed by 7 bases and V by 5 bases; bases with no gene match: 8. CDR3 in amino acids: CASSQGQGNVQPQHF. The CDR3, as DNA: TGTGCCAGCAGTCAGGGACAGGGGAATGTCCAGCCCCAGCATTTT. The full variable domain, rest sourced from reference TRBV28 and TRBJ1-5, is DVKVTQSSRYLVKRTGEKVFLECVQDMDHENMFWYRQDPGLGLRLIYFSYDVKMKEKGDIPEGYSVSREKKERFSLILESASTNQTSMYLCASSQGQGNVQPQHFGDGTRLSIL.

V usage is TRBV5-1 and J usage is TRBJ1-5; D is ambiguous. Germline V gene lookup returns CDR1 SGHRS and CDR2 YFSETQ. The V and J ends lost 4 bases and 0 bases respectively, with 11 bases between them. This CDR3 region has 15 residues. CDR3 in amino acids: CASSPGPSSNQPQHF. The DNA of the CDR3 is TGCGCCAGCAGCCCGGGCCCGAGTAGCAATCAGCCCCAGCATTTT.

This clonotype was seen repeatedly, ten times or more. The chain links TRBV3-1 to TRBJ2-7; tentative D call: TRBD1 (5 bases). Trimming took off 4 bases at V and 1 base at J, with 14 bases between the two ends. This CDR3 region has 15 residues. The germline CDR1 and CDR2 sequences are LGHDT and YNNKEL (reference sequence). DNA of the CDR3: TGTGCCAGCAGCCGAAAAACAGGACCGTCCTACGAGCAGTACTTC. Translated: CASSRKTGPSYEQYF.

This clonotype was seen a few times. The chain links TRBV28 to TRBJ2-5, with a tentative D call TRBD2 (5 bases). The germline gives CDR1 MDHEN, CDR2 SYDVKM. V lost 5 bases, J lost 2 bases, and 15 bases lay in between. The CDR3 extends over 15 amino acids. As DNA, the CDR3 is TGTGCCAGCAGTGAAGGAGGACTTGCTCAAGAGACCCAGTACTTC. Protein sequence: CASSEGGLAQETQYF.

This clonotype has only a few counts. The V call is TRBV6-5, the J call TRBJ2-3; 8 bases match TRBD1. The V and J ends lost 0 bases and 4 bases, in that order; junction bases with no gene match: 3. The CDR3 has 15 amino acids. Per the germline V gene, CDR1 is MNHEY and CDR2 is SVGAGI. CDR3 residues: CASSYSPQGADTQYF. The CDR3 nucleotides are TGTGCCAGCAGTTACTCCCCACAGGGGGCAGATACGCAGTATTTT.

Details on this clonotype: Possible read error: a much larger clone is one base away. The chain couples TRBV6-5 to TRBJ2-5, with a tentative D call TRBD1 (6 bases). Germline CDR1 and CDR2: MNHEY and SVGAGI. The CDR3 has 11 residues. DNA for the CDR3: TGTGCCGGCAGTCTACAGGGTGAGCAGTACTTC. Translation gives CAGSLQGEQYF.

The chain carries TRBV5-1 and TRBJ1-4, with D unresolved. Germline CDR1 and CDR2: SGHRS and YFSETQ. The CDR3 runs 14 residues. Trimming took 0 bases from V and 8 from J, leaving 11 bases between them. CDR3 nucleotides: TGCGCCAGCAGCTTGGAGGGTGGATTCGAAAAACTGTTTTTT. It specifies CASSLEGGFEKLFF.

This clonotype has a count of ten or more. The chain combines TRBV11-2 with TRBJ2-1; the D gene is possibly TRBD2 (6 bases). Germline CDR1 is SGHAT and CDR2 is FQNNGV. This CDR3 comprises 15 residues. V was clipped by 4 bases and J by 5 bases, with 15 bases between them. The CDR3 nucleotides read TGTGCCAGCAGCTCGGGACTTCGCAAGAACAATGAGCAGTTCTTC. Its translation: CASSSGLRKNNEQFF.

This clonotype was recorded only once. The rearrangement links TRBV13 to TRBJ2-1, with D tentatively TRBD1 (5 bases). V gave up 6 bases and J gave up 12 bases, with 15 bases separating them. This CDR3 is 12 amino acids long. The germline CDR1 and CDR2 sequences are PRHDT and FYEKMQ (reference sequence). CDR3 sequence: CASRYRPGGQFF. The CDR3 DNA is TGTGCCAGCAGATACAGGCCGGGTGGGCAGTTCTTC.

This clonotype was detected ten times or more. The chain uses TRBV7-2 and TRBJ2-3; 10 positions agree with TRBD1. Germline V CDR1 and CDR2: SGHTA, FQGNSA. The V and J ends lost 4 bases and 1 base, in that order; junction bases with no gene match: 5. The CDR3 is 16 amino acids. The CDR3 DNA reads TGTGCCAGCAGCTCCACCGGGACAGGGGGCACAGATACGCAGTATTTT. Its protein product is CASSSTGTGGTDTQYF. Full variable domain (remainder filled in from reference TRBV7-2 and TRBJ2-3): GAGVSQSPSNKVTEKGKDVELRCDPISGHTALYWYRQSLGQGLEFLIYFQGNSAPDKSGLPSDRFSAERTGGSVSTLTIQRTQQEDSAVYLCASSSTGTGGTDTQYFGPGTRLTVL.

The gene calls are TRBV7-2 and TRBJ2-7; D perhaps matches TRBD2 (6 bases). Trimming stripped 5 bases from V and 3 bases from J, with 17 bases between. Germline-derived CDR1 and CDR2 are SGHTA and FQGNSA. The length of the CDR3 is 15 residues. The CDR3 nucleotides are TGTGCCAGCAGCCTGTGGGGGACTCAGAACTACGAGCAGTACTTC. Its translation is CASSLWGTQNYEQYF.

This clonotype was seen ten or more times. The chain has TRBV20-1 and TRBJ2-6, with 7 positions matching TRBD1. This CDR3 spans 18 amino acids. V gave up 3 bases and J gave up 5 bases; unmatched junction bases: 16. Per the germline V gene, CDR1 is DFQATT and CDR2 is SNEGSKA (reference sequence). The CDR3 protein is CSASGTEDFASRANVLTF. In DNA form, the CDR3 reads TGCAGTGCTAGCGGGACAGAGGATTTTGCATCCCGGGCCAACGTCCTGACTTTC.

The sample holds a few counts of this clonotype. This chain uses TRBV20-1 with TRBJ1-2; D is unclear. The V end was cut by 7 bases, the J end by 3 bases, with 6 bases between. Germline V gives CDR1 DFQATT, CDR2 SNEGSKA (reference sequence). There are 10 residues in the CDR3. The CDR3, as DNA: TGCAGTGGCAATGACTATGGCTACACCTTC. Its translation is CSGNDYGYTF.

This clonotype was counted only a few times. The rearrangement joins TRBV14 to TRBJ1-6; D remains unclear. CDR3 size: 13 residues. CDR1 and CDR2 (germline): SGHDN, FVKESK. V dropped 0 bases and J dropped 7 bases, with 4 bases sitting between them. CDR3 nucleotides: TGTGCCAGCAGCCAAGATTGGAATTCACCCCTCCACTTT. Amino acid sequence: CASSQDWNSPLHF. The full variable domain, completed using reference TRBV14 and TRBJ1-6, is EAGVTQFPSHSVIEKGQTVTLRCDPISGHDNLYWYRRVMGKEIKFLLHFVKESKQDESGMPNNRFLAERTGGTYSTLKVQPAELEDSGVYFCASSQDWNSPLHFGNGTRLTVT.

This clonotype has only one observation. CDR3 sequence reads: CASTLGRGGNQPQHF. CDR3 bases: TGTGCCAGTACCCTCGGACGAGGGGGCAATCAGCCCCAGCATTTT. J is TRBJ1-5 and V is TRBV19, with D possibly being TRBD1 (5 bases). Trimming shortened V by 7 bases and J by 2 bases, and 15 bases separated the two germline ends. The CDR3 contains 15 residues. Germline CDR1 LNHDA, CDR2 SQIVND (reference sequence).

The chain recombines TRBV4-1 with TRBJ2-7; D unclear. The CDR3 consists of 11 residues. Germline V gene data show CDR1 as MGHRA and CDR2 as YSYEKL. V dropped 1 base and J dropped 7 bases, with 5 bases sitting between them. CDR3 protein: CASSQVREQYF. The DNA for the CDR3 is TGCGCCAGCAGCCAAGTACGTGAGCAGTACTTC.

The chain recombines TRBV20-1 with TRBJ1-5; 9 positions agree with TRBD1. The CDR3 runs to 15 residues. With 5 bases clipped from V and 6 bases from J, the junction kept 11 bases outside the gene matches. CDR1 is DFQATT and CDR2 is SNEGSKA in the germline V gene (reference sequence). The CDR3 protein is CSAVPGTGKSQPQHF. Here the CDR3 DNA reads TGCAGTGCTGTTCCCGGGACAGGGAAGAGTCAGCCCCAGCATTTT.

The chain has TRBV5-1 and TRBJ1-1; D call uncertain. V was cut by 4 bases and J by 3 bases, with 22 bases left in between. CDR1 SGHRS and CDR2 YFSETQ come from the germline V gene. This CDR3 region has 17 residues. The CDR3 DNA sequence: TGCGCCAGCAGCCAACGGGTAGGCGGCAGGAGTTACACTGAAGCTTTCTTT. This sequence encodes CASSQRVGGRSYTEAFF.

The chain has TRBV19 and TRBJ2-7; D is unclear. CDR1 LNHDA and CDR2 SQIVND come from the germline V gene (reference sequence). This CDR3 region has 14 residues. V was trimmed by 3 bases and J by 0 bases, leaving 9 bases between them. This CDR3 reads CASSMGPSSYEQYF. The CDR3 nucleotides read TGTGCCAGTAGTATGGGTCCGAGCTCCTACGAGCAGTACTTC.

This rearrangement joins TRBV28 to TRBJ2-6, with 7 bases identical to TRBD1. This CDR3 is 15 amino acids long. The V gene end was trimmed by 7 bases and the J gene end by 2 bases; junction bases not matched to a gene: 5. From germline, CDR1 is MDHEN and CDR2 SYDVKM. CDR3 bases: TGTGCCAGCATTCCAGGGGGTACTGGGGCCAACGTCCTGACTTTC. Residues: CASIPGGTGANVLTF.

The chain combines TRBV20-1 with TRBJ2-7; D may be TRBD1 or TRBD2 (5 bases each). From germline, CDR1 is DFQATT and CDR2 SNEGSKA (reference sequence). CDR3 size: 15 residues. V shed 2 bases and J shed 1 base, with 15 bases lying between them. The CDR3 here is CSARPPRDPSYEQYF. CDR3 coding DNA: TGCAGTGCTAGACCACCGAGGGACCCGTCCTACGAGCAGTACTTC.

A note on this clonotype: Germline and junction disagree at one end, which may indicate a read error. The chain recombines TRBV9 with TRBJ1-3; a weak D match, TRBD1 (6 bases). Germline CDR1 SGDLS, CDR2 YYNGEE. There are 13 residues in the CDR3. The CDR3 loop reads CTSTQGPGNTIYF. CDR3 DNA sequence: TGTACCAGCACACAGGGTCCTGGAAACACCATATATTTT.

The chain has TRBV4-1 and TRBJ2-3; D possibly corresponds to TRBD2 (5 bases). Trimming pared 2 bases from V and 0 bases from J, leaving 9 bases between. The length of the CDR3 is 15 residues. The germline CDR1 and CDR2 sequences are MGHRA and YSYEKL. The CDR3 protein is CASSQQAASTDTQYF. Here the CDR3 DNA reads TGCGCCAGCAGCCAACAAGCGGCTAGCACAGATACGCAGTATTTT.

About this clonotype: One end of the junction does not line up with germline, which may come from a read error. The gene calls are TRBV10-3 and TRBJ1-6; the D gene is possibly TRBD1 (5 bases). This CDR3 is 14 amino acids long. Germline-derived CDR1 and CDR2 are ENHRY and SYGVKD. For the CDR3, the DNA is TGTGCCATCAGTGATCCAGGGTCGAATTCACCCCCCCACTTT. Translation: CAISDPGSNSPPHF.

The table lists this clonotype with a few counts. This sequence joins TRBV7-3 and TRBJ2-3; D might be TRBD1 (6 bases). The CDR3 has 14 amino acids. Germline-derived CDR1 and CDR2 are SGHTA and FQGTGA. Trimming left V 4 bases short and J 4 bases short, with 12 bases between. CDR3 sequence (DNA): TGTGCCAGCAGCTCAACAGGGTTCCCAGATACGCAGTATTTT. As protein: CASSSTGFPDTQYF.

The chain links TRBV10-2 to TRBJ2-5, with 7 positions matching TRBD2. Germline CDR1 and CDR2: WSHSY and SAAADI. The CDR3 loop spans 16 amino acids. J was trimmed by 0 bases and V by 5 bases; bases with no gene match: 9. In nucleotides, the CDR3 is TGCGCCAGCAGTCCCCGGGCGGGAGTGTACCAAGAGACCCAGTACTTC. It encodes CASSPRAGVYQETQYF.

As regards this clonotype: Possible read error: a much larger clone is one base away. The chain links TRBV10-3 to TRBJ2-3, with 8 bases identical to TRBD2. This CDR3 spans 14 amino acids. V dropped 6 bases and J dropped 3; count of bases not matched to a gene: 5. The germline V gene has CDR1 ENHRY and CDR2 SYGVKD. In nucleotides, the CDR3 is TGTGCCATCAGCGGGACTAGTTATACAGATACGCAGTATTTT. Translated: CAISGTSYTDTQYF.

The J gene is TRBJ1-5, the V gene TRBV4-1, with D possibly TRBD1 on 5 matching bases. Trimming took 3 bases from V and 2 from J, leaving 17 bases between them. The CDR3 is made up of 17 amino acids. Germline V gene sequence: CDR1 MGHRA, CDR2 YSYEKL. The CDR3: CASSHPPSGSGNQPQHF. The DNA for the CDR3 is TGCGCCAGCAGCCACCCCCCTTCAGGGTCCGGCAATCAGCCCCAGCATTTT.

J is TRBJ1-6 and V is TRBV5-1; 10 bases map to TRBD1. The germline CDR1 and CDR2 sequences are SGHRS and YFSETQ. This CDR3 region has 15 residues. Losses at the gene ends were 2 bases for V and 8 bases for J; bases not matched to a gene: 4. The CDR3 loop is CASSFGTGVYSPLHF. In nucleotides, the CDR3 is TGCGCCAGCAGCTTCGGGACAGGGGTATATTCACCCCTCCACTTT.